This T cell receptor beta chain was documented in a study of blood T cell repertoires in COVID-19. Study-level background: Researchers got acute and convalescent COVID-19 samples from the United States, Italy and Spain. Nucleic acid was either cDNA or gDNA, and it came from T cells, B-cell-depleted T cells, or PBMCs.

Per the authors' pipeline: Estimates of nucleated cell counts were drawn from the amplification of reference gene primers. Only in-frame clones appear in the TCRdb table, and some are missing; sequencing was by immunoSEQ multiplex PCR. V, J and clone size are those of that table, while D and trimming were read from the DNA. The repertoire includes tens of thousands of clones, 90% to 95% of them detected once, and around 2% sits in the top ten. V shed 4 bases, J shed 7 bases, and the junction held 6 bases outside the gene matches. The germline V gene encodes CDR1 LGHDT and CDR2 YNNKEL (reference sequence). This CDR3 is built from 13 residues.

What was sequenced was peripheral blood. The clonotype comes from a human donor in a cohort sampled during active COVID-19. The V gene is TRBV3-1 (or the pseudogene TRBV3-2), the J gene TRBJ1-2; 7 bases align to TRBD1. The CDR3 DNA reads as TGTGCCAGCAGCCCAGGGGGGATAAGTGGCTACACCTTC. Its translation: CASSPGGISGYTF.